The T cell receptor (beta chain) under discussion was sequenced for a study of blood T cells in healthy people across ages. To note about this clonotype: Antigen unknown.

Broader study findings: Long-lived donors exceeded aged donors in naive CD4+ cells and diversity.

Sample-barcoded 5' priming and a J-beta primer mix drove a second PCR of about 6 to 12 cycles. TCRdb called the 5' RACE reads again in MiXCR, with one record for every CDR3 protein. The sample includes about 780,000 distinct CDR3 sequences, about 47% of them seen just once. The origin of this receptor is an elderly man in good health. The specimen was blood.

CDR3 DNA sequence: TGTGCCAGCAGCCAAGAATGGGGGGGGTATGAGGAGACCCAGTACTTC. Protein product: CASSQEWGGYEETQYF. This chain connects TRBV4-2 to TRBJ2-5; 7 bases fit TRBD2. Per the germline V gene, CDR1 is LGHNA and CDR2 is YNFKEQ. The junction had 9 bases not matched to a gene; V was cut back by 0 bases and J by 5 bases. The CDR3 sequence is 16 residues long.